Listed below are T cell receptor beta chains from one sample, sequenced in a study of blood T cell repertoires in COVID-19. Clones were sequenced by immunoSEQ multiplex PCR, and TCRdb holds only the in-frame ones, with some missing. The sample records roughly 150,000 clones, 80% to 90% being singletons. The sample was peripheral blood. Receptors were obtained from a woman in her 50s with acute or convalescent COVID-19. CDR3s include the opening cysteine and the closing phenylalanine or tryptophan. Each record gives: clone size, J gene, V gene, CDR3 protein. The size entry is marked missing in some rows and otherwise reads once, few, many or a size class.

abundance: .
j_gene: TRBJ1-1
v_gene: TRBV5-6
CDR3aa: CASSRQGAHTEAFF

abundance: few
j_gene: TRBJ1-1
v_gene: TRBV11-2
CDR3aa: CASSLFEGNTEAFF

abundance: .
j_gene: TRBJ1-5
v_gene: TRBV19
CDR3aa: CASKVLSGGLDQPQHF

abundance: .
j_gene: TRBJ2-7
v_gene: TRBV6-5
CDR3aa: CASSYSYRGLYEQYF

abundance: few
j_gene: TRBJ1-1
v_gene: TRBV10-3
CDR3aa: CAISGRGKYPEAFF

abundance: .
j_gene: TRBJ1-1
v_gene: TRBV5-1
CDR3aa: CASSLAGDLNTEAFF

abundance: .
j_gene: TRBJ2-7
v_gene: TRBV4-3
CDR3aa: CASSQEYPSGVYEQYF

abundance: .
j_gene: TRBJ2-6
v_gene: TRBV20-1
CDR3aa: CSASGGGSGANVLTF

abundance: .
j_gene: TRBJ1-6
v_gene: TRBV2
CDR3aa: CASRSSYNSPLHF

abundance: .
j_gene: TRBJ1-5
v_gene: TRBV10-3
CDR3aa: CAISESGSSGEIHHF

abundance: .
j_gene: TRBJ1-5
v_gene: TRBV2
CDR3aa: CASSEQGGSNQPQHF

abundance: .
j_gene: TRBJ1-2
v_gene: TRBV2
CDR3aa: CASSEETGSDDTF

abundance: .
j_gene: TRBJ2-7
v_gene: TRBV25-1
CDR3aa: CASSEYWGRSEQYF

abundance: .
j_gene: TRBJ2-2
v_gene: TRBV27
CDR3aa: CASSFLSGARTGELFF

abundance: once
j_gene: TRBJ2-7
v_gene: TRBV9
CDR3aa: CASSVAGASYEQYF

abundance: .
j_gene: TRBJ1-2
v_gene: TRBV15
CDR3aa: CATSVGQGFGYTF

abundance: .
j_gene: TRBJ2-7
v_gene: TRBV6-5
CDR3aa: CASISTGDHEQYF

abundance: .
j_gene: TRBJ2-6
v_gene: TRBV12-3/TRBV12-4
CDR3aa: CASSLGGANVLTF

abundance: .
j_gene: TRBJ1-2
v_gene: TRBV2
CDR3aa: CASSALGQGGNGYTF

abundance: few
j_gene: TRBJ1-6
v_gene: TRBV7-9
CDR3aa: CASSPGPGHDSPLHF

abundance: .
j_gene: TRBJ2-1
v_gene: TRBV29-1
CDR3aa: CSVDRVMDEQFF

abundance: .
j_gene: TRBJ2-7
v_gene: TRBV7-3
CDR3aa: CASSLEARGNEQYF

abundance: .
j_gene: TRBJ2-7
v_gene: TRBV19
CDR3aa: CASSPQGPYEQYF

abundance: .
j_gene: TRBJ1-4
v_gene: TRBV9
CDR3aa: CASSPISRQDNEKLFF

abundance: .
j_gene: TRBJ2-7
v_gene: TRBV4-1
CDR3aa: CASSPRETAAYEQYF

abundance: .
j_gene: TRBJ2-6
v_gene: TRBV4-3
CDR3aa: CASSQDQGSGANVLTF

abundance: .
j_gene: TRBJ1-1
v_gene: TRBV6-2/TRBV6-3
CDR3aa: CASSYGGQPNTEAFF

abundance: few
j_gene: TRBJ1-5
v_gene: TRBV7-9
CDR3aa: CASSFDSSNQPQHF

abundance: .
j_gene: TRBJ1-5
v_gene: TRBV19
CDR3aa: CASTRGRISNQPQHF

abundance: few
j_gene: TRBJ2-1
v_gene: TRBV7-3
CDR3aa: CASSLQGTLYYNEQFF

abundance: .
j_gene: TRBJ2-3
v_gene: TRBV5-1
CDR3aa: CASSNSGTGHLAQYF